The 20 T cell receptor beta chains below all came from one sample that was sequenced in a study of shared clonotypes between healthy human individuals. Method: immunoSEQ multiplex PCR; TCRdb's copy keeps in-frame clones and lacks some. The table lists roughly 2.5 million clones, approximately 94% of them singletons. The sequenced sample consisted of naive CD4+ T cells sorted from blood. Regarding subset: CD45RA+ positively selected. All receptors derive from a young man in good health.

The chain carries TRBV4-3 and TRBJ1-2, with TRBD1 identical over 9 bases. The germline CDR1 and CDR2 sequences are LGHNA and YSLEER. The CDR3 length is 16 residues. J gave up 2 bases and V 2 bases, and 6 bases lay outside the gene matches. Written as DNA, the CDR3 is TGCGCCAGCAGCCAATCATCGGGACAGGGCAACTATGGCTACACCTTC. This sequence encodes CASSQSSGQGNYGYTF.

The genes are TRBV18 and TRBJ2-5; D is unresolved. TRBJ2-7 matches the DNA end more closely, so the J call is doubtful. There are 13 residues in the CDR3. Germline CDR1 KGHSH, CDR2 LQKENI. CDR3 in DNA: TGTGCCAGCTCACCGCAGAATGACCACGAGCAGTACTTC. Translated: CASSPQNDHEQYF.

This rearrangement joins TRBV11-3 to TRBJ2-3, with 7 bases fitting TRBD1. V lost 3 bases, J lost 2 bases, and 5 bases stayed unmatched. CDR1 is SGHNT and CDR2 is YENEEA in the germline V gene. The CDR3 totals 15 residues. This CDR3 reads CASSFGQASTDTQYF. CDR3 bases: TGTGCCAGCAGCTTCGGACAGGCCTCCACAGATACGCAGTATTTT.

V is TRBV11-2 and J is TRBJ2-5; 8 bases align to TRBD2. The junction had 7 bases not matched to a gene; V was cut back by 6 bases and J by 1 base. The germline V gene encodes CDR1 SGHAT and CDR2 FQNNGV. The CDR3 extends over 15 amino acids. CDR3 amino acids: CASSFIAGPQETQYF. The DNA of the CDR3 is TGTGCCAGCAGTTTTATAGCGGGGCCCCAAGAGACCCAGTACTTC. Variable domain in full (rest from reference TRBV11-2 and TRBJ2-5): EAGVAQSPRYKIIEKRQSVAFWCNPISGHATLYWYQQILGQGPKLLIQFQNNGVVDDSQLPKDRFSAERLKGVDSTLKIQPAKLEDSAVYLCASSFIAGPQETQYFGPGTRLLVL.

This chain connects TRBV29-1 to TRBJ2-7; 7 bases line up with TRBD2. The junction had 12 bases not matched to a gene; V was cut back by 4 bases and J by 3 bases. The CDR3 sequence is 15 residues long. The germline V gene encodes CDR1 SQVTM and CDR2 ANQGSEA. The CDR3 coding sequence is TGCAGCGTTGGCTTTTGGGCTAGCGGTGGCTACGAGCAGTACTTC. This gives the protein CSVGFWASGGYEQYF.

V is TRBV6-5 and J is TRBJ2-1; D may correspond to TRBD1 or TRBD2 (5 bases each). CDR3 length: 14 amino acids. With 3 bases removed from V and 7 bases from J, the gap between germline ends came to 13 bases. Germline CDR1 and CDR2: MNHEY and SVGAGI. This CDR3 reads CASSYWGSDNEQFF. The CDR3, as DNA: TGTGCCAGCAGTTATTGGGGGAGTGATAATGAGCAGTTCTTC.

The rearrangement joins TRBV10-1 to TRBJ1-4, with 7 bases lining up with TRBD1. CDR1 is WNHNN and CDR2 is SYGVQD in the germline V gene (reference sequence). Trimming took 6 bases from V and 4 from J; bases not matched to a gene: 5. The CDR3 consists of 14 residues. CDR3 DNA sequence: TGCGCCAGCAGCAAGGGGGCTAATAATGAAAAACTGTTTTTT. Residues: CASSKGANNEKLFF.

The rearrangement uses TRBV7-2 and TRBJ2-7; D ambiguous. There are 14 residues in the CDR3. With 5 bases removed from V and 0 bases from J, the gap between germline ends came to 11 bases. Germline CDR1 SGHTA, CDR2 FQGNSA. CDR3 amino acids: CASSPLASSYEQYF. In DNA form, the CDR3 reads TGTGCCAGCAGCCCACTTGCGAGCTCCTACGAGCAGTACTTC.

This chain uses TRBV10-2 with TRBJ1-1; D gene unclear. From germline, CDR1 is WSHSY and CDR2 SAAADI. V gave up 5 bases and J gave up 1 base, with 8 bases separating them. CDR3 length: 13 residues. The CDR3, as DNA: TGCGCCAGCAGTTATACAGAGAACACTGAAGCTTTCTTT. Translated: CASSYTENTEAFF.

The rearrangement joins TRBV7-2 to TRBJ2-5, with D possibly being TRBD2 (7 bases). The CDR3 runs 15 residues. The ends were cut back, 1 base at V and 9 bases at J, with 18 bases in the middle. The germline V gene encodes CDR1 SGHTA and CDR2 FQGNSA. The CDR3 region has the DNA TGTGCCAGCAGCTTAGGTCTGGGCGGGGGCAGGGCCCAGTACTTC. This gives the protein CASSLGLGGGRAQYF.

The V and J genes are TRBV28 and TRBJ2-7; D call uncertain. Per the germline V gene, CDR1 is MDHEN and CDR2 is SYDVKM. Trimming left V 6 bases short and J 1 base short, with 13 bases between. There are 14 residues in the CDR3. DNA for the CDR3: TGTGCCAGCAGAGGCGAGTTGGGGTCCTACGAGCAGTACTTC. Residues: CASRGELGSYEQYF.

The chain joins TRBV5-1 to TRBJ1-5; 9 nucleotides line up with TRBD1. Germline V gene sequence: CDR1 SGHRS, CDR2 YFSETQ. CDR3 length: 15 amino acids. J was trimmed by 5 bases and V by 4 bases; bases with no gene match: 7. The CDR3 DNA sequence: TGCGCCAGCAGCCTTGGGGACAGGGTCGATCAGCCCCAGCATTTT. Translating it yields CASSLGDRVDQPQHF.

The V call is TRBV28, the J call TRBJ2-3; 14 bases fit TRBD2. Germline CDR1 reads MDHEN; CDR2 reads SYDVKM. The CDR3 sequence is 14 residues long. Trimming at V came to 9 bases and at J to 6 bases, leaving 5 bases not matched to a gene. As DNA, the CDR3 is TGTGCCAGTAGGACTAGCGGGGGGTTGGATACGCAGTATTTT. Its protein is CASRTSGGLDTQYF.

The table lists this clone with a count of one. This chain links TRBV30 with TRBJ2-3; D perhaps matches TRBD1 (5 bases). V lost 1 base and J lost 0, with 14 bases in between. The CDR3 sequence is 16 residues long. CDR1 is GTSNPN, CDR2 SVGIG, per germline (reference sequence). In nucleotides, the CDR3 is TGTGCCTGGAGTGCCCATTCAGGGCTGAGCACAGATACGCAGTATTTT. It yields the protein CAWSAHSGLSTDTQYF. The full variable domain, rest sourced from reference TRBV30 and TRBJ2-3, is SQTIHQWPATLVQPVGSPLSLECTVEGTSNPNLYWYRQAAGRGLQLLFYSVGIGQISSEVPQNLSASRPQDRQFILSSKKLLLSDSGFYLCAWSAHSGLSTDTQYFGPGTRLTVL.

The J gene is TRBJ2-2, the V gene TRBV7-3, with D possibly matching TRBD2 (6 bases). The V end lost 2 bases, the J end lost 1 base, and 11 bases lay between the germline ends. Germline CDR1 is SGHTA and CDR2 is FQGTGA. The CDR3 covers 16 residues. CDR3 nucleotides: TGTGCCAGCAGCTTAGGGGGGACCGTGAACACCGGGGAGCTGTTTTTT. Protein sequence: CASSLGGTVNTGELFF.

This sequence joins TRBV11-2 and TRBJ2-3; D is unclear. The CDR3 length is 16 residues. The V end lost 5 bases, the J end lost 5 bases, and 20 bases lay between the germline ends. Germline lookup yields CDR1 SGHAT and CDR2 FQNNGV. CDR3: CASSRGLEGRRDTQYF. Here the CDR3 DNA reads TGTGCCAGCAGCCGCGGCCTAGAAGGGCGGAGAGATACGCAGTATTTT. Full variable domain (outside the CDR3, taken from reference TRBV11-2 and TRBJ2-3): EAGVAQSPRYKIIEKRQSVAFWCNPISGHATLYWYQQILGQGPKLLIQFQNNGVVDDSQLPKDRFSAERLKGVDSTLKIQPAKLEDSAVYLCASSRGLEGRRDTQYFGPGTRLTVL.

This clone was observed once. The chain uses TRBV5-1 and TRBJ2-1; 8 bases agree with TRBD1. In germline, CDR1 is SGHRS, CDR2 YFSETQ. V trimming: 4 bases; J trimming: 6 bases; junction bases outside the gene matches: 6. The length of the CDR3 is 14 residues. The CDR3 here is CASSPGGLGNEQFF. The CDR3 nucleotides are TGCGCCAGCAGCCCAGGGGGCCTGGGCAATGAGCAGTTCTTC.

The V gene is TRBV6-1, the J gene TRBJ2-3; tentative D call: TRBD1 (6 bases). The CDR3 consists of 13 residues. Germline assignment: CDR1 MNHNS and CDR2 SASEGT. Trimming removed 4 bases from V and 4 bases from J, with 9 bases in between. CDR3 region: CASSARQADTQYF. DNA for the CDR3: TGTGCCAGCAGTGCGAGACAGGCAGATACGCAGTATTTT.

Worth noting for this clone: The same CDR3 arises from other DNA sequences in this sample as well. The rearrangement joins TRBV6-6 to TRBJ2-2; D unclear. CDR1 is MNHNY and CDR2 is SVGAGI in the germline V gene (reference sequence). The CDR3 consists of 11 residues. Trimming took 3 bases from V and 8 from J, leaving 4 bases between them. The CDR3 here is CASSYPGELFF. CDR3 sequence (DNA): TGTGCCAGCAGTTATCCTGGGGAGCTGTTTTTT.

The rearrangement joins TRBV19 to TRBJ1-5, with a possible D match to TRBD1 (5 bases). CDR3 size: 16 residues. Per the germline V gene, CDR1 is LNHDA and CDR2 is SQIVND (reference sequence). With 3 bases removed from V and 1 base from J, the gap between germline ends came to 13 bases. The CDR3 DNA reads TGTGCCAGTAGTATCACCGGGACTGTAAGCAATCAGCCCCAGCATTTT. Its translation: CASSITGTVSNQPQHF.